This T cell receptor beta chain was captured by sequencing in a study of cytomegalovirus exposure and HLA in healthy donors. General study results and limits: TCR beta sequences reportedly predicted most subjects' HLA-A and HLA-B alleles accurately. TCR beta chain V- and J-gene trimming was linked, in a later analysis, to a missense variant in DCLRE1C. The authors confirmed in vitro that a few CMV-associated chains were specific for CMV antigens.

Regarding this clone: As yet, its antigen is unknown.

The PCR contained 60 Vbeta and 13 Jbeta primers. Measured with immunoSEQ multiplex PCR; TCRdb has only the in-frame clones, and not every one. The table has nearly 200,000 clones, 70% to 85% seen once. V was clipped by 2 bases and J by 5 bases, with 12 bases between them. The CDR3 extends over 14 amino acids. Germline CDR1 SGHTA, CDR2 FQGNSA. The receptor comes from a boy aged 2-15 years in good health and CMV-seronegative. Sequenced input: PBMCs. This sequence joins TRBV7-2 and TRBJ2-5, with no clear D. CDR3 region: CASSLNGELETQYF. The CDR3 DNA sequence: TGTGCCAGCAGCTTAAATGGTGAACTGGAGACCCAGTACTTC.